Shown below are 10 T cell receptor beta chains from a single sample sequenced in a study of human T cells and chemical hapten exposure. Indicated time point: patch test 2, 6 weeks after DPC sensitization. Treatment defined: therapeutic diphenylcyclopropenone sensitization with weekly scalp DPC. TCRdb reprocessed the RACE reads via MiXCR and lists one record per CDR3 protein. The table has about 54,000 distinct CDR3 sequences, 8.5% to 10% seen once. Material: whole blood, obtained in connection with sensitization to the hapten diphenylcyclopropenone (DPC). Receptors were obtained from a woman in her forties or fifties with alopecia areata. Some clones in this sample may be carry-over from other donors' samples.

This clonotype was observed a handful of times. The chain combines TRBV6-6 with TRBJ2-5, with TRBD1 matching 9 bases. Germline lookup yields CDR1 MNHNY and CDR2 SVGAGI (reference sequence). V shed 4 bases, J shed 1 base, and the junction held 7 bases outside the gene matches. CDR3 size: 16 residues. CDR3 nucleotide sequence: TGTGCCAGCAGTTCACCGGGACAGGGATTCCAAGAGACCCAGTACTTC. Amino acid sequence: CASSSPGQGFQETQYF.

This clonotype was counted at least ten times. The chain is built from TRBV2 and TRBJ2-1; 12 nucleotides match TRBD2. Germline CDR1 is SNHLY and CDR2 is FYNNEI. V lost 5 bases and J lost 6; bases outside the gene matches: 17. The CDR3 runs to 19 residues. The CDR3 spells CASSLNNRYPSGRGNEQFF. In DNA form, the CDR3 reads TGTGCCAGCAGTCTTAATAACCGGTATCCTAGCGGGAGGGGCAATGAGCAGTTCTTC.

This clonotype has just a few counts. The rearrangement links TRBV28 to TRBJ1-1; D not certain. Germline lookup yields CDR1 MDHEN and CDR2 SYDVKM. The CDR3 has 13 residues. Trimming pared 3 bases from V and 2 bases from J, leaving 7 bases between. CDR3 amino acids: CASSFNLNTEAFF. CDR3 nucleotide sequence: TGTGCCAGCAGTTTCAATCTAAACACTGAAGCTTTCTTT.

This clonotype was seen a handful of times. The chain carries TRBV12-3 or TRBV12-4 and TRBJ2-7; D is uncertain. V lost 5 bases and J 2 bases, leaving 16 bases between the germline ends. The CDR3 runs to 15 residues. The CDR3 is CASSSRSSNPYEQYF. Written as DNA, the CDR3 is TGTGCCAGCAGTAGTAGATCGAGTAACCCCTACGAGCAGTACTTC.

The chain employs TRBV28 and TRBJ1-3; tentatively, D is TRBD1 (5 bases). The CDR3 has 13 amino acids. Germline V gene lookup returns CDR1 MDHEN and CDR2 SYDVKM. V was pared by 7 bases and J by 0 bases, with 7 bases between. The CDR3, as DNA: TGTGCCAGCACAGACAGCTCTGGAAACACCATATATTTT. It yields the protein CASTDSSGNTIYF. The full variable domain, in which reference TRBV28 and TRBJ1-3 provide the parts outside the CDR3, is DVKVTQSSRYLVKRTGEKVFLECVQDMDHENMFWYRQDPGLGLRLIYFSYDVKMKEKGDIPEGYSVSREKKERFSLILESASTNQTSMYLCASTDSSGNTIYFGEGSWLTVV.

This clonotype was seen repeatedly, ten times or more. The chain joins TRBV29-1 to TRBJ1-1; the D gene is possibly TRBD1 (5 bases). Trimming took off 4 bases at V and 1 base at J, with 13 bases between the two ends. The CDR3 totals 14 residues. Germline V gene lookup returns CDR1 SQVTM and CDR2 ANQGSEA. In DNA form, the CDR3 reads TGCAGCGTTGCCAGGGCAGGCGGGAACACTGAAGCTTTCTTT. As protein: CSVARAGGNTEAFF.

This clonotype was recorded many times. V usage is TRBV5-1 and J usage is TRBJ1-4; D possibly corresponds to TRBD1 (5 bases). The V end was cut by 2 bases, the J end by 5 bases, with 13 bases between. Per germline, CDR1 SGHRS and CDR2 YFSETQ. This CDR3 spans 15 amino acids. The CDR3 region has the DNA TGCGCCAGCAGCTTCGGAGGGGCCCTAAATGAAAAACTGTTTTTT. It is translated as CASSFGGALNEKLFF.

CDR3 bases: TGCAGTGCTAGAGTGGCCAGGGCTAGCTACACCTTC. Translation gives CSARVARASYTF. The chain recombines TRBV20-1 with TRBJ1-2, with D possibly matching TRBD1 (5 bases). The CDR3 covers 12 residues. CDR1 and CDR2 from the germline V gene are DFQATT and SNEGSKA (reference sequence). Trimming removed 1 base from V and 9 bases from J, with 12 bases in between.

The V and J genes are TRBV4-2 and TRBJ1-2; unclear D gene. CDR1 and CDR2 (germline): LGHNA, YNFKEQ. With 3 bases removed from V and 8 bases from J, the gap between germline ends came to 10 bases. This CDR3 contains 12 residues. The CDR3 region has the DNA TGTGCCAGCAGCCATTTTAAGGTCGGCTACACCTTC. Its translation: CASSHFKVGYTF.

This chain links TRBV3-1 with TRBJ1-2; no clear D. The CDR3 is made up of 14 amino acids. CDR1 and CDR2 from the germline V gene are LGHDT and YNNKEL (reference sequence). Trimming cost V 0 bases and J 6 bases, with 11 bases left between them. The DNA of the CDR3 is TGTGCCAGCAGCCAAGATTCCGGGTATGATGGCTACACCTTC. It codes for CASSQDSGYDGYTF.